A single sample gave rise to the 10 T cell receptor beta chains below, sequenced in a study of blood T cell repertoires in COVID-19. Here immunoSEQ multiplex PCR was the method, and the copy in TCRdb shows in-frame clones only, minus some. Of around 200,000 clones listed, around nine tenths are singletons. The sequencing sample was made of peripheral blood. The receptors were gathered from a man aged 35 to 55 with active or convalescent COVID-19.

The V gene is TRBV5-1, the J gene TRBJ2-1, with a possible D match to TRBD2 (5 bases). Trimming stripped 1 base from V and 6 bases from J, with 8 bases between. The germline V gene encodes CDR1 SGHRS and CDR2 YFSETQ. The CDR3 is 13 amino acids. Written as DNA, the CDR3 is TGCGCCAGCAGCTTGATCAGCGGCAATGAGCAGTTCTTC. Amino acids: CASSLISGNEQFF.

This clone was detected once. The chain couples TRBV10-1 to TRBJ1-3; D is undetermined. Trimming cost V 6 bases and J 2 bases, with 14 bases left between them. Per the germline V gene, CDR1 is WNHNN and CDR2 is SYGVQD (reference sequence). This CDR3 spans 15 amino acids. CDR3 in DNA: TGCGCCAGCAGCTCAGGAAGCACGGCTGGAAACACCATATATTTT. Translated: CASSSGSTAGNTIYF.

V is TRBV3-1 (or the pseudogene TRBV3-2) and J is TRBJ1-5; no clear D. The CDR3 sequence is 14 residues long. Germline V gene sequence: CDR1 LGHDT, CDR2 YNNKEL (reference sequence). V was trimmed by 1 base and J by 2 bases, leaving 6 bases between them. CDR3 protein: CASSQGHRNQPQHF. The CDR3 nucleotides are TGTGCCAGCAGCCAAGGACACCGCAATCAGCCCCAGCATTTT.

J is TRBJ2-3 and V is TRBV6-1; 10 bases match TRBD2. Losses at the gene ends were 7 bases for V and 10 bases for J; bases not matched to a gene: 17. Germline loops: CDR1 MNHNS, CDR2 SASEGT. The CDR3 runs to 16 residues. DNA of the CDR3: TGTGCCAGCAATGATATGCCGGGACTAGCGAAGAGAGCGCAGTATTTT. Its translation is CASNDMPGLAKRAQYF.

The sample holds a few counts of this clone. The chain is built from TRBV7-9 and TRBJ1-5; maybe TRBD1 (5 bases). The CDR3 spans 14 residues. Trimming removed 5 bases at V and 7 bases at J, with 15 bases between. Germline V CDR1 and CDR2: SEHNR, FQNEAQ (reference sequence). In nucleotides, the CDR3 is TGTGCCAGCAGCCCGGACATCCCCAACCAGCCCCAGCATTTT. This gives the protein CASSPDIPNQPQHF.

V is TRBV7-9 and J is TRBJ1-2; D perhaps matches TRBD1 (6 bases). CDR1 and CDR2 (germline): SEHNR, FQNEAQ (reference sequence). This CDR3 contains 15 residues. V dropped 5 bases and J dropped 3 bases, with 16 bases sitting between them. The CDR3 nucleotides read TGTGCCAGCAGCCCCCGGGACCCAGGGGACTATGGCTACACCTTC. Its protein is CASSPRDPGDYGYTF.

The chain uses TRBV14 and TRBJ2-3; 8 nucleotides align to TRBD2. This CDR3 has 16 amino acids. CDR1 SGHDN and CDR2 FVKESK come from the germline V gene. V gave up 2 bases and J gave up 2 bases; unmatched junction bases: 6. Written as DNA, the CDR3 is TGTGCCAGCAGCCAACTAGCGGGTCTTCACACAGATACGCAGTATTTT. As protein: CASSQLAGLHTDTQYF.

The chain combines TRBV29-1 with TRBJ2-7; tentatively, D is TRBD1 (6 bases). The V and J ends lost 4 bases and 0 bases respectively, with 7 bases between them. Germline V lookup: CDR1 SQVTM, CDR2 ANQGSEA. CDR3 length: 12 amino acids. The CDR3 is CSVGQVSYEQYF. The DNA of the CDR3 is TGCAGCGTTGGACAGGTCTCCTACGAGCAGTACTTC.

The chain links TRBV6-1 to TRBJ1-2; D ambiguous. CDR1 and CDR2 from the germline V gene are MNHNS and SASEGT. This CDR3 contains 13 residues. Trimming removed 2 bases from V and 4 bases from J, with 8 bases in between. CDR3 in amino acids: CASSEQTGYGYTF. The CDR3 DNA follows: TGTGCCAGCAGTGAACAGACGGGCTATGGCTACACCTTC.

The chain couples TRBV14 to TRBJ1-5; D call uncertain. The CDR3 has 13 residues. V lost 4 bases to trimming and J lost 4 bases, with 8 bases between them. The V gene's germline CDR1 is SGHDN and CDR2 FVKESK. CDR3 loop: CASSRTQNQPQHF. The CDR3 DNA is TGTGCCAGCAGCCGAACCCAGAATCAGCCCCAGCATTTT.